This T cell receptor (beta chain) was found in a study of blood T cell repertoires in COVID-19. Enrollment of patients from Seattle took place during active infection, with longitudinal follow-up. The repertoire was sequenced with immunoSEQ multiplex PCR; TCRdb's copy has only in-frame clones and lacks some. This table holds hundreds of thousands of clones, more than 70% found once. This CDR3 region has 16 residues. Germline loops: CDR1 LGHNA, CDR2 YNFKEQ. The V gene lost 1 base and the J gene lost 5 bases, with 17 bases spanning the gap. V and J are TRBV4-2 and TRBJ2-5, with a weak D call TRBD2 (5 bases). The receptor was isolated from a woman aged 25-40 years with COVID-19, enrolled during active disease. Sequences were obtained from peripheral blood. The CDR3 DNA follows: TGTGCCAGCAGCCAAGTCGGGGTAGGATTAATGGAGACCCAGTACTTC. Translating it yields CASSQVGVGLMETQYF.